Listed below are T cell receptor beta chains from one sample, sequenced in a study of shared clonotypes between healthy human individuals. Sequencing was performed with immunoSEQ multiplex PCR; in TCRdb, only in-frame clones are kept and a portion is missing. The sample yields hundreds of thousands of clones, around 77% seen once. Source material: PBMCs. The receptor set was obtained from a woman aged 40 to 50 in good health. Some clones in this sample may be carry-over from other donors' samples. The CDR3 runs from the conserved cysteine through the conserved F or W. D genes are given only for firm matches. Where a row states a size, it is once, few, many or the class of an expanded clone; other rows omit it.

TRBJ2-1,15,TRBD1,TRBV9,NA,TGTGCCAGCAGCGTAGGGGGACAGGTATACAATGAGCAGTTCTTC,CASSVGGQVYNEQFF
TRBJ2-7,15,TRBD1,TRBV28,few,TGTGCCAGCAGGCGCAGACAGGGGGCGTTGGGCGAGCAGTACTTC,CASRRRQGALGEQYF
TRBJ2-5,13,TRBD2,TRBV11-2,NA,TGTGCCAGCAGCTTAGGACTAGCTGGGACCCAGTACTTC,CASSLGLAGTQYF
TRBJ2-1,14,NA,TRBV13,NA,TGTGCCAGCAGCCCCATGAGGGAGGTGGAGGAGCAGTTCTTC,CASSPMREVEEQFF
TRBJ2-3,17,TRBD1,TRBV15,few,TGTGCCACCAGCAGAGGGACCGGGACAGCAAGCACAGATACGCAGTATTTT,CATSRGTGTASTDTQYF
TRBJ2-1,17,TRBD1,TRBV19,NA,TGTGCCAGTAGTTCCACCGGGACAGGGGGCATCTACAATGAGCAGTTCTTC,CASSSTGTGGIYNEQFF
TRBJ1-1,13,NA,TRBV7-9,NA,TGTGCCAGCAGCTTAAGCGGGGACACTGAAGCTTTCTTT,CASSLSGDTEAFF
TRBJ2-2,15,TRBD1,TRBV5-6,NA,TGTGCCAGCAGATCCGGGACAGGGGACACCGGGGAGCTGTTTTTT,CASRSGTGDTGELFF
TRBJ2-1,16,TRBD2,TRBV7-3,NA,TGTGCCAGCAGCTTACCTAGCGGGATAAGTGGTAATGAGCAGTTCTTC,CASSLPSGISGNEQFF
TRBJ2-7,14,NA,TRBV2,NA,TGTGCCAGCAGTGATCGACAGGGAGGCTACGAGCAGTACTTC,CASSDRQGGYEQYF
TRBJ1-4,11,NA,TRBV2,NA,TGTGCCAGCAGTGAGCGTGGAGAGCTGGGATTT,CASSERGELGF
TRBJ2-5,14,TRBD1,TRBV18,NA,TGTGCCAGCTCACCCCGGGACAGACAAGAGACCCAGTACTTC,CASSPRDRQETQYF
TRBJ2-2,15,NA,TRBV28,NA,TGTGCCAGCAGGCTAGGCGGAGCGAACACCGGGGAGCTGTTTTTT,CASRLGGANTGELFF
TRBJ2-7,14,NA,TRBV5-1,many,TGCGCCAGCAGCGACGGACAGGGACTACTAGAGCAGTACTTC,CASSDGQGLLEQYF
TRBJ2-5,14,TRBD2,TRBV5-1,NA,TGCGCCAGCAGCCCCGGGAGGGCCTCCGAGACCCAGTACTTC,CASSPGRASETQYF
TRBJ2-7,14,NA,TRBV18,NA,TGTGCCAGCTCACTCAGGGCAGGGGCCTACGAGCAGTACTTC,CASSLRAGAYEQYF
TRBJ2-5,15,NA,TRBV6-1,NA,TGTGCCAGCAGTGAGGACGGTATTTCTGCTAGGACCCAGTACTTC,CASSEDGISARTQYF
TRBJ2-7,12,NA,TRBV2,NA,TGTGCCAGCAGTGCCTTGGGATACGAGCAGTACTTC,CASSALGYEQYF
TRBJ1-5,10,NA,TRBV29-1,NA,TGCAGCGTTGGGGAGGAGCCCCAGCATTTT,CSVGEEPQHF
TRBJ1-1,13,NA,TRBV25-1,few,TGTGCCAGCAGTGTTAATGTGAACACTGAAGCTTTCTTT,CASSVNVNTEAFF
TRBJ2-2,16,TRBD2,TRBV4-2,NA,TGTGCCAGCAGGGGACTAGGATTCGCGAACACCGGGGAGCTGTTTTTT,CASRGLGFANTGELFF
TRBJ1-1,12,NA,TRBV18,NA,TGTGCCAGCTCACAGGGGGTTGGTGAAGCTTTCTTT,CASSQGVGEAFF
TRBJ2-7,13,NA,TRBV19,NA,TGTGCCAGCCAGGCCGGGCCCTCCTACGAGCAGTACTTC,CASQAGPSYEQYF
TRBJ1-5,15,TRBD1,TRBV19,NA,TGTGCCAGTAGTATAAGACAGGGTTCAGATCAGCCCCAGCATTTT,CASSIRQGSDQPQHF
TRBJ2-5,14,TRBD1,TRBV27,once,TGTGCCAGCAGTACGGGACAGAGTACGAAGACCCAGTACTTC,CASSTGQSTKTQYF
TRBJ2-1,16,TRBD2,TRBV4-2,NA,TGTGCCAGCAGCAGGAATTCAGCGGGAGGGCCGGATGAGCAGTTCTTC,CASSRNSAGGPDEQFF
TRBJ2-7,16,TRBD1,TRBV19,NA,TGTGCCAGTAGTGCCAGAGGCGACAGGGGCAGGTACGAGCAGTACTTC,CASSARGDRGRYEQYF
TRBJ2-6,19,TRBD1,TRBV4-1,NA,TGCGCCAGCAGCCAAGGTCCCTACAGGGGGCGAAGAGGGGCCAACGTCCTGACTTTC,CASSQGPYRGRRGANVLTF
TRBJ2-3,16,TRBD2,TRBV9,NA,TGTGCCAGCAGCGCAGGGACTAGCGGGAGACCAGATACGCAGTATTTT,CASSAGTSGRPDTQYF
TRBJ1-5,14,NA,TRBV2,NA,TGTGCCAGCAGTAAGGACTCCCTAAATCAGCCCCAGCATTTT,CASSKDSLNQPQHF
TRBJ2-1,15,TRBD2,TRBV5-1,few,TGCGCCAGCAGGGTCACTAGCGGGAGGTTCAATGAGCAGTTCTTC,CASRVTSGRFNEQFF
TRBJ1-5,13,NA,TRBV18,NA,TGTGCCAGCTCACCAGGGGACAATCAGCCCCAGCATTTT,CASSPGDNQPQHF
TRBJ1-1,15,TRBD1,TRBV5-1,NA,TGCGCCAGCAGCCTAGGAGGACAGGCAAACACTGAAGCTTTCTTT,CASSLGGQANTEAFF
TRBJ1-5,15,TRBD1,TRBV10-3,NA,TGTGCCATCAGTCCGGACAGGGGTAGCAATCAGCCCCAGCATTTT,CAISPDRGSNQPQHF
TRBJ2-1,19,TRBD2,TRBV4-1,NA,TGCGCCAGCAGCCAAGAGACTAGCGGGAGGGCCCTAGGATGGAATGAGCAGTTCTTC,CASSQETSGRALGWNEQFF
TRBJ2-2,12,TRBD2,TRBV6-5,few,TGTGCCAGCAGTAGCGGGGGGCCAGGGCTGTTTTTT,CASSSGGPGLFF
TRBJ2-1,16,NA,TRBV15,NA,TGTGCCACCAGCAGAGATGTGGGCAGGAGCTACAATGAGCAGTTCTTC,CATSRDVGRSYNEQFF
TRBJ2-5,16,TRBD2,TRBV30,NA,TGTGCCTGGAGTGAGCCCGGGACTAGCGGGAGGGCCCCCCAGTACTTC,CAWSEPGTSGRAPQYF
TRBJ2-4,15,TRBD1,TRBV19,NA,TGTGCCAGTAGTATAGAGGGACAGGGCAAAAACATTCAGTACTTC,CASSIEGQGKNIQYF
TRBJ2-6,17,TRBD1,TRBV5-4,NA,TGTGCCAGCGGCCCAAAACCGACAGGGAGAGGGGCCAACGTCCTGACTTTC,CASGPKPTGRGANVLTF
TRBJ2-3,14,TRBD2,TRBV7-9,NA,TGTGCCAGCAGCTTAGAAGCGGGACCAGATACGCAGTATTTT,CASSLEAGPDTQYF
TRBJ1-5,13,NA,TRBV6-1,NA,TGTGCCAGCAGTGCCGACAGAGATCAGCCCCAGCATTTT,CASSADRDQPQHF
TRBJ2-5,11,TRBD2,TRBV18,NA,TGTGCCAGCTCAGGGGCGCGGGAGTGGTACTTC,CASSGAREWYF
TRBJ2-7,16,TRBD2,TRBV7-9,NA,TGTGCCAGCAGCCCAAGGACTAGCGGGAGTAACTACGAGCAGTACTTC,CASSPRTSGSNYEQYF
TRBJ1-2,13,NA,TRBV5-6,NA,TGTGCCAGCAGCCCAGGTGGGGACTATGGCTACACCTTC,CASSPGGDYGYTF
TRBJ1-1,13,NA,TRBV6-5,NA,TGTGCCAGCAGCCCCCAAGGGGGGTTGGGAGCTTTCTTT,CASSPQGGLGAFF
TRBJ1-1,14,NA,TRBV19,NA,TGTGCCAGTAGTATACGGGGAGGGAACACTGAAGCTTTCTTT,CASSIRGGNTEAFF
TRBJ2-7,15,NA,TRBV28,NA,TGTGCCAGCAGTCCACCGGGACCCATCCTTTACGAGCAGTACTTC,CASSPPGPILYEQYF